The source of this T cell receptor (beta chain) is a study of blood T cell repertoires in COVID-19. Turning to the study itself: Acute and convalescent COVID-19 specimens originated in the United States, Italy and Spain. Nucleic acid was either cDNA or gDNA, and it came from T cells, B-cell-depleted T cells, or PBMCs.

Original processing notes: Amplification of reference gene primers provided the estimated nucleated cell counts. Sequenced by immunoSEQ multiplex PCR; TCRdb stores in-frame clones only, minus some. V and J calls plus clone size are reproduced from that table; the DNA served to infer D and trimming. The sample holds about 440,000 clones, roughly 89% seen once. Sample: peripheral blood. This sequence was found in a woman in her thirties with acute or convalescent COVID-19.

CDR3 nucleotide sequence: TGTGCCACCAGTGATCCCAGCGGTGACTTACAAGAGACCCAGTACTTC. Amino acids: CATSDPSGDLQETQYF. The genes are TRBV24-1 and TRBJ2-5, with D perhaps TRBD2 (5 bases). The V and J ends lost 3 bases and 2 bases respectively, with 15 bases between them. CDR1 is KGHDR, CDR2 SFDVKD, per germline. The CDR3 has 16 residues.